Listed here are 6 T cell receptor beta chains from one sample, sequenced in a study of T cells in Graves' hyperthyroidism and ophthalmopathy. TCR beta CDR3 sequences were amplified from RNA transcripts. When the TCR CDR3 underwent first-round RT-PCR, the HTBI primer set was used. TCRdb re-called the multiplex PCR reads with MiXCR, one entry per CDR3 protein. The table has 300,000 to 450,000 distinct CDR3 sequences, more than 12% seen once. The source material was blood. The receptor set was obtained from a woman aged 25 to 39 with Graves' hyperthyroidism.

The J gene is TRBJ1-1, the V gene TRBV6-1; TRBD1 aligns across 9 bases. Losses at the gene ends were 6 bases for V and 2 bases for J; bases not matched to a gene: 10. The CDR3 is made up of 16 amino acids. Germline V gene data show CDR1 as MNHNS and CDR2 as SASEGT. The CDR3 is CASRPGQGRKNTEAFF. CDR3 DNA: TGTGCCAGCAGACCGGGACAGGGCAGAAAAAACACTGAAGCTTTCTTT.

This clonotype came up many times. The chain links TRBV20-1 to TRBJ2-5, with 8 bases lining up with TRBD2. The CDR3 sequence is 16 residues long. V trimming: 3 bases; J trimming: 4 bases; junction bases outside the gene matches: 13. Germline CDR1 is DFQATT and CDR2 is SNEGSKA (reference sequence). The CDR3 DNA reads TGCAGTGCTAGTATACTAGCGGTCCATCAGGGAGAGACCCAGTACTTC. This gives the protein CSASILAVHQGETQYF.

Judged by abundance, this clonotype is medium-sized. The CDR3 sequence is CASSLRQGVRETQYF. CDR3 DNA sequence: TGTGCCAGCAGCTTAAGACAGGGGGTACGAGAGACCCAGTACTTC. This sequence joins TRBV11-2 and TRBJ2-5, with 9 nucleotides matching TRBD1. Per the germline V gene, CDR1 is SGHAT and CDR2 is FQNNGV. The CDR3 is 15 residues long. V dropped 2 bases and J dropped 4; count of bases not matched to a gene: 5. Filled out from reference TRBV11-2 and TRBJ2-5, the complete variable domain reads EAGVAQSPRYKIIEKRQSVAFWCNPISGHATLYWYQQILGQGPKLLIQFQNNGVVDDSQLPKDRFSAERLKGVDSTLKIQPAKLEDSAVYLCASSLRQGVRETQYFGPGTRLLVL.

In this sample, this clonotype turned up many times. V gene TRBV9 combines with J gene TRBJ1-1; no clear D gene. V lost 0 bases and J 1 base, leaving 4 bases between the germline ends. The CDR3 is 13 residues long. Germline lookup yields CDR1 SGDLS and CDR2 YYNGEE. CDR3 in DNA: TGTGCCAGCAGCGTAGTAACGAACACTGAAGCTTTCTTT. It codes for CASSVVTNTEAFF.

This clonotype was seen ten or more times. The gene calls are TRBV2 and TRBJ1-6; D is unclear. There are 15 residues in the CDR3. Germline-derived CDR1 and CDR2 are SNHLY and FYNNEI. The ends were cut back, 6 bases at V and 0 bases at J, with 9 bases in the middle. This CDR3 reads CASRKGNSYNSPLHF. The CDR3 DNA reads as TGTGCCAGCAGGAAGGGAAACTCCTATAATTCACCCCTCCACTTT.

The rearrangement joins TRBV20-1 to TRBJ1-2, with D possibly being TRBD1 (5 bases). V shed 0 bases and J shed 4 bases, with 18 bases lying between them. The CDR3 extends over 16 amino acids. From germline, CDR1 is DFQATT and CDR2 SNEGSKA (reference sequence). The CDR3 loop reads CSARDFTAGLAYGYTF. CDR3 in DNA: TGCAGTGCTAGAGATTTTACGGCAGGGTTAGCCTATGGCTACACCTTC.